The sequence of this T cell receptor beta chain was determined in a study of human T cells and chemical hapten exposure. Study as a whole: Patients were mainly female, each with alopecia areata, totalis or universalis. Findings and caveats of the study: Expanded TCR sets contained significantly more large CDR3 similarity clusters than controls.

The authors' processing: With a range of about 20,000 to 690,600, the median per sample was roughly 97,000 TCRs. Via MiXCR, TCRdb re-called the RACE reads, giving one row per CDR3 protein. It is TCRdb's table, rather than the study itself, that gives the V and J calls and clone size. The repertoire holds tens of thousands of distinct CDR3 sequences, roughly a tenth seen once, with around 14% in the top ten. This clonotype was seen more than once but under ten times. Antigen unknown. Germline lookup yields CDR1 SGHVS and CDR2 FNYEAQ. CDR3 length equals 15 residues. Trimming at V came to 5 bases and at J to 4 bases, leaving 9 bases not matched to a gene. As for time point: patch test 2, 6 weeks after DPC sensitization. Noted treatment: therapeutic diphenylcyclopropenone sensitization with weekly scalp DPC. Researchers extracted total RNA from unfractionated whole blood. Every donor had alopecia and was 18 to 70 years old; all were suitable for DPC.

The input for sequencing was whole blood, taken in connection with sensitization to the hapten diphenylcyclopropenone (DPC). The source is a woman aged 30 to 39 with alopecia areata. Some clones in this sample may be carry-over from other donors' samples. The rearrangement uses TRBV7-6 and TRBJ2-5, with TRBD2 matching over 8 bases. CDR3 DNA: TGTGCCAGCAGCCTAAAATCGGGACTAGTAGAGACCCAGTACTTC. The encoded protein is CASSLKSGLVETQYF.